These 28 T cell receptor beta chains came from one sample sequenced in a study of PD-L1 blockade in urothelial cancer. Sequencing was performed with immunoSEQ multiplex PCR; in TCRdb, only in-frame clones are kept and a portion is missing. The repertoire includes about 130,000 clones, 86% of them detected once, and 2% to 2.5% sits in the top ten. Time point described: peripheral blood 6 weeks after treatment start. Sequenced here: PBMCs, sampled around atezolizumab (anti-PD-L1) treatment. The source of these receptors is a man in his fifties with urothelial cancer.

This rearrangement joins TRBV28 to TRBJ2-7, with D tentatively TRBD1 (5 bases). V lost 5 bases to trimming and J lost 4 bases, with 9 bases between them. The germline V gene encodes CDR1 MDHEN and CDR2 SYDVKM. This CDR3 has 12 residues. CDR3 sequence reads: CASSLQGYEQYF. The CDR3 nucleotides are TGTGCCAGCAGTCTGCAGGGTTACGAGCAGTACTTC.

This CDR3 is CASSELGQGNSPLHF. CDR3 in DNA: TGTGCCAGCAGTGAGCTCGGACAGGGGAATTCACCCCTCCACTTT. The chain has TRBV2 and TRBJ1-6; TRBD1 matches at 9 bases. Germline V gene sequence: CDR1 SNHLY, CDR2 FYNNEI. CDR3 length: 15 residues. With 3 bases clipped from V and 7 bases from J, the junction kept 4 bases outside the gene matches.

The chain combines TRBV7-9 with TRBJ1-3, with D perhaps TRBD1 (6 bases). Germline CDR1 SEHNR, CDR2 FQNEAQ (reference sequence). The CDR3 sequence is 17 residues long. Trimming pared 4 bases from V and 3 bases from J, leaving 19 bases between. CDR3: CASSSRRGGAGGNTIYF. The CDR3 DNA sequence: TGTGCCAGCAGCTCCCGGCGCGGGGGGGCAGGTGGAAACACCATATATTTT.

This rearrangement joins TRBV7-8 to TRBJ1-1, with 7 nucleotides matching TRBD1. Germline lookup yields CDR1 SGHVS and CDR2 FQNEAQ. This CDR3 region has 15 residues. The J segment lost 4 bases and the V segment lost 5 bases, leaving 10 bases of the junction unmatched. The CDR3 region is CASSARTGTGTEAFF. In DNA form, the CDR3 reads TGTGCCAGCAGCGCCCGGACAGGAACGGGCACTGAAGCTTTCTTT.

The rearrangement uses TRBV5-6 and TRBJ2-3; TRBD1 agrees at 8 bases. CDR3 length: 16 amino acids. Per the germline V gene, CDR1 is SGHDT and CDR2 is YYEEEE. Trimming removed 4 bases from V and 3 bases from J; junction bases left unmatched: 10. CDR3 sequence (DNA): TGTGCCAGCAGCCAACGACGGACAGGGCTTACAGATACGCAGTATTTT. Translating gives CASSQRRTGLTDTQYF.

The chain joins TRBV9 to TRBJ2-1, with TRBD2 matching over 12 bases. Germline assignment: CDR1 SGDLS and CDR2 YYNGEE. The CDR3 is 16 residues long. The V segment lost 0 bases and the J segment 10 bases; nucleotides outside the gene matches: 8. CDR3 in DNA: TGTGCCAGCAGCGTAGGGGCTAGCGGGAGGGCCGGGGAGCAGTTCTTC. The encoded protein is CASSVGASGRAGEQFF.

The chain carries TRBV7-9 and TRBJ2-7; 7 bases agree with TRBD2. The CDR3 spans 15 residues. Losses at the gene ends were 7 bases for V and 4 bases for J; bases not matched to a gene: 13. Germline V gene data show CDR1 as SEHNR and CDR2 as FQNEAQ (reference sequence). The CDR3 loop is CASNPPASGLYEQYF. Here the CDR3 DNA reads TGTGCCAGCAACCCCCCGGCTAGCGGCCTTTACGAGCAGTACTTC.

V usage is TRBV5-1 and J usage is TRBJ2-1, with TRBD2 matching over 9 bases. The V and J ends lost 5 bases and 0 bases, in that order; junction bases with no gene match: 3. CDR3 size: 15 residues. Germline-derived CDR1 and CDR2 are SGHRS and YFSETQ. CDR3 amino acids: CASRLAGSSYNEQFF. CDR3 DNA sequence: TGCGCCAGCAGGCTAGCGGGGAGCTCCTACAATGAGCAGTTCTTC.

This sequence joins TRBV27 and TRBJ2-7; TRBD1 matches 10 bases. The trim removed 6 bases at V and 2 bases at J, leaving 4 bases unmatched. Germline lookup yields CDR1 MNHEY and CDR2 SMNVEV (reference sequence). CDR3 length equals 14 residues. The CDR3 protein is CASSSTGGAYEQYF. The CDR3 nucleotides are TGTGCCAGCAGCTCGACAGGGGGCGCCTACGAGCAGTACTTC.

V is TRBV7-2 and J is TRBJ2-5; D gene ambiguous. CDR3 length equals 14 residues. Trimming removed 6 bases from V and 0 bases from J, with 11 bases in between. Germline-derived CDR1 and CDR2 are SGHTA and FQGNSA. CDR3 amino acids: CASSPEMYQETQYF. CDR3 DNA sequence: TGTGCCAGCAGTCCGGAGATGTACCAAGAGACCCAGTACTTC.

V gene TRBV11-2 combines with J gene TRBJ1-1; D possibly corresponds to TRBD1 (6 bases). The CDR3 consists of 15 residues. The V gene's germline CDR1 is SGHAT and CDR2 FQNNGV. Trimming removed 4 bases at V and 5 bases at J, with 17 bases between. CDR3 in DNA: TGTGCCAGCAGCTGGACCAGGGGCCCCGGGACTGAAGCTTTCTTT. Encoded protein: CASSWTRGPGTEAFF. Drawing the rest from reference TRBV11-2 and TRBJ1-1, the complete variable domain is EAGVAQSPRYKIIEKRQSVAFWCNPISGHATLYWYQQILGQGPKLLIQFQNNGVVDDSQLPKDRFSAERLKGVDSTLKIQPAKLEDSAVYLCASSWTRGPGTEAFFGQGTRLTVV.

This clone was seen a few times. The chain recombines TRBV6-1 with TRBJ2-7; 7 bases fit TRBD1. This CDR3 contains 15 residues. Germline V lookup: CDR1 MNHNS, CDR2 SASEGT. V shed 4 bases, J shed 4 bases, and the junction held 10 bases outside the gene matches. This CDR3 reads CASSVLSGGPYEQYF. The CDR3 coding sequence is TGTGCCAGCAGTGTCCTTTCAGGGGGTCCGTACGAGCAGTACTTC.

The chain couples TRBV7-8 to TRBJ2-1; a possible D gene is TRBD2 (6 bases). The germline V and J ends were trimmed by 2 bases and 12 bases, with 20 bases remaining between them. Germline V gene lookup returns CDR1 SGHVS and CDR2 FQNEAQ. This CDR3 spans 15 amino acids. CDR3 region: CASSLRLNSRERQFF. As DNA, the CDR3 is TGTGCCAGCAGCTTACGGCTCAATTCCCGGGAGAGGCAGTTCTTC.

The V gene is TRBV28, the J gene TRBJ2-2, with 9 bases lining up with TRBD1. From germline, CDR1 is MDHEN and CDR2 SYDVKM. The CDR3 loop spans 13 amino acids. The V and J ends lost 10 bases and 6 bases, in that order; junction bases with no gene match: 6. CDR3 region: CAMRTGAAGELFF. The CDR3, as DNA: TGTGCCATGAGGACAGGGGCGGCCGGGGAGCTGTTTTTT.

V is TRBV30 and J is TRBJ2-7, with D possibly being TRBD2 (5 bases). The CDR3 is made up of 16 amino acids. The V gene's germline CDR1 is GTSNPN and CDR2 SVGIG (reference sequence). Trimming shortened V by 7 bases and J by 1 base, and 23 bases separated the two germline ends. The CDR3 loop reads CAYKPSFPRESYEQYF. The CDR3 nucleotides read TGTGCCTACAAGCCTAGCTTCCCAAGGGAATCCTACGAGCAGTACTTC.

The chain carries TRBV28 and TRBJ1-1; weak D call: TRBD1 (5 bases). Germline V gives CDR1 MDHEN, CDR2 SYDVKM. V lost 6 bases and J lost 9, with 23 bases in between. This CDR3 is 15 amino acids long. This chain's CDR3 is CASRLGGPSPRKAFF. Written as DNA, the CDR3 is TGTGCCAGCAGGTTGGGGGGACCATCCCCCAGGAAAGCTTTCTTT.

The chain employs TRBV5-1 and TRBJ1-1; tentative D call: TRBD1 (6 bases). Germline V gene sequence: CDR1 SGHRS, CDR2 YFSETQ. The CDR3 runs to 15 residues. Trimming took off 7 bases at V and 11 bases at J, with 27 bases between the two ends. CDR3 sequence: CASAEGWGGRQAAFF. CDR3 DNA: TGCGCCAGCGCTGAAGGGTGGGGGGGGCGCCAGGCGGCTTTCTTT. Supplemented by reference TRBV5-1 and TRBJ1-1, the full variable domain reads KAGVTQTPRYLIKTRGQQVTLSCSPISGHRSVSWYQQTPGQGLQFLFEYFSETQRNKGNFPGRFSGRQFSNSRSEMNVSTLELGDSALYLCASAEGWGGRQAAFFGQGTRLTVV.

The genes are TRBV6-1 and TRBJ2-1; D might be TRBD1 (5 bases). Trimming stripped 11 bases from V and 4 bases from J, with 18 bases between. Germline V gene lookup returns CDR1 MNHNS and CDR2 SASEGT. The CDR3 spans 14 residues. Here the CDR3 DNA reads TGTGCCGGGAAGGCAGGGATTGATTACAATGAGCAGTTCTTC. Amino acids: CAGKAGIDYNEQFF.

The rearrangement links TRBV27 to TRBJ2-7; 10 bases map to TRBD2. The CDR3 has 18 amino acids. With V trimmed by 4 bases and J by 0 bases, 12 bases remained unmatched. Looked up from germline, CDR1 is MNHEY and CDR2 is SMNVEV (reference sequence). CDR3 DNA: TGTGCCAGCAGTTGGGCCCCTCAGCGGGAGGGCCTCTCCTACGAGCAGTACTTC. This codes for CASSWAPQREGLSYEQYF.

The chain carries TRBV7-9 and TRBJ1-5; TRBD1 agrees at 8 bases. CDR3 length: 15 amino acids. Germline CDR1 and CDR2: SEHNR and FQNEAQ (reference sequence). V shed 1 base and J 6 bases; nucleotides not matched to a gene: 5. CDR3 amino acids: CASSLGTGSSQPQHF. The CDR3 bases are TGTGCCAGCAGCTTAGGGACAGGGTCCAGTCAGCCCCAGCATTTT. The entire variable domain, with the rest obtained from reference TRBV7-9 and TRBJ1-5, is as follows: DTGVSQNPRHKITKRGQNVTFRCDPISEHNRLYWYRQTLGQGPEFLTYFQNEAQLEKSRLLSDRFSAERPKGSFSTLEIQRTEQGDSAMYLCASSLGTGSSQPQHFGDGTRLSIL.

The chain couples TRBV7-8 to TRBJ1-5; maybe TRBD1 (5 bases). This CDR3 has 14 residues. Germline-derived CDR1 and CDR2 are SGHVS and FQNEAQ. V shed 1 base and J shed 4 bases, with 8 bases lying between them. CDR3: CASSLVGGNQPQHF. For the CDR3, the DNA is TGTGCCAGCAGCTTAGTGGGGGGTAATCAGCCCCAGCATTTT.

The chain carries TRBV28 and TRBJ1-2; TRBD1 matches at 9 bases. This CDR3 is built from 14 residues. Losses at the gene ends were 5 bases for V and 4 bases for J; bases not matched to a gene: 5. Per the germline V gene, CDR1 is MDHEN and CDR2 is SYDVKM. The CDR3 region has the DNA TGTGCCAGCAGTCCCACGGGACAGGGCTATGGCTACACCTTC. Its translation is CASSPTGQGYGYTF.

A word on this clone: The identical CDR3 is also encoded by other nucleotide sequences in the sample. V usage is TRBV18 and J usage is TRBJ1-1, with D perhaps matching TRBD1 (6 bases). The germline V and J ends were trimmed by 4 bases and 5 bases, with 11 bases remaining between them. Germline V CDR1 and CDR2: KGHSH, LQKENI. The CDR3 length is 13 residues. Here the CDR3 reads CASSLQGGTEAFF. The CDR3 nucleotides are TGTGCCAGCTCACTACAGGGAGGGACTGAAGCTTTCTTT.

The CDR3 protein is CASSPRGTSNEQFF. DNA for the CDR3: TGTGCCAGCTCACCACGGGGGACTAGCAATGAGCAGTTCTTC. The chain is built from TRBV18 and TRBJ2-1, with 8 bases lining up with TRBD2. V shed 1 base and J 6 bases; nucleotides not matched to a gene: 2. CDR1 is KGHSH, CDR2 LQKENI, per germline. CDR3 length: 14 amino acids.

The chain is built from TRBV5-1 and TRBJ1-2; 8 bases line up with TRBD1. From germline, CDR1 is SGHRS and CDR2 YFSETQ. The CDR3 is 15 residues long. Trimming removed 4 bases from V and 1 base from J; junction bases left unmatched: 6. In nucleotides, the CDR3 is TGCGCCAGCAGCGTCGGACAGGGCGGTAACTATGGCTACACCTTC. Residues: CASSVGQGGNYGYTF.

The genes are TRBV4-1 and TRBJ2-2; 9 nucleotides align to TRBD2. From germline, CDR1 is MGHRA and CDR2 YSYEKL. The CDR3 consists of 15 residues. Trimming cost V 1 base and J 6 bases; bases outside gene matches: 3. The CDR3 DNA is TGCGCCAGCAGCCAAGGAGGCGGGGGGGCCGGGGAGCTGTTTTTT. Its protein is CASSQGGGGAGELFF.

The J gene is TRBJ1-1, the V gene TRBV6-5; 7 nucleotides align to TRBD1. The CDR3 is made up of 12 amino acids. The junction had 2 bases not matched to a gene; V was cut back by 4 bases and J by 6 bases. Germline V gene data show CDR1 as MNHEY and CDR2 as SVGAGI. The CDR3 DNA reads as TGTGCCAGCAGTTTGCAGGGGGCTGAAGCTTTCTTT. Translation: CASSLQGAEAFF.

This chain connects TRBV11-2 to TRBJ1-5; no definite D call. Trimming cost V 1 base and J 7 bases, with 8 bases left between them. The length of the CDR3 is 13 residues. CDR1 SGHAT and CDR2 FQNNGV come from the germline V gene. The CDR3 DNA is TGTGCCAGCAGCTTAGGGCCCCAGCAGCCCCAGCATTTT. This gives the protein CASSLGPQQPQHF.